Presented here are 29 T cell receptor beta chains from one specimen sequenced in a study of T cell responses to AZD1222 COVID-19 vaccine. Profiling relied on immunoSEQ multiplex PCR, and the TCRdb table lists in-frame clones only, not all of them. The data contain 100,000 or so clones, approximately 90% of them singletons. The source was peripheral blood, collected 28 days after the second AZD1222 dose. All receptors come from an adult who received the AZD1222 COVID-19 vaccine.

The gene calls are TRBV11-2 and TRBJ1-3, with 7 bases identical to TRBD1. Germline-derived CDR1 and CDR2 are SGHAT and FQNNGV. The trim removed 3 bases at V and 0 bases at J, leaving 2 bases unmatched. The CDR3 is made up of 15 amino acids. CDR3 nucleotide sequence: TGTGCCAGCAGCTTTTCAGGGGGCTCTGGAAACACCATATATTTT. It translates to CASSFSGGSGNTIYF.

The rearrangement links TRBV11-2 to TRBJ2-3, with TRBD2 matching over 7 bases. The CDR3 extends over 17 amino acids. Germline values: CDR1 SGHAT, CDR2 FQNNGV. The V segment lost 2 bases and the J segment 0 bases; nucleotides outside the gene matches: 8. CDR3 in DNA: TGTGCCAGCAGCTTACCGTTCCGCGGGGGTAGCACAGATACGCAGTATTTT. Translation gives CASSLPFRGGSTDTQYF.

This rearrangement joins TRBV6-5 to TRBJ1-2; a weak D match, TRBD1 (6 bases). Trimming left V 11 bases short and J 7 bases short, with 20 bases between. There are 13 residues in the CDR3. The V gene's germline CDR1 is MNHEY and CDR2 SVGAGI. The CDR3 DNA reads as TGTGCCGGCTCCGGGACACCGACAGGTGGCTACACCTTC. Its protein product is CAGSGTPTGGYTF.

The chain links TRBV25-1 to TRBJ1-2; no firm D call. Germline CDR1 MGHDK, CDR2 SYGVNS. The CDR3 has 13 amino acids. Trimming cost V 3 bases and J 5 bases, with 10 bases left between them. In nucleotides, the CDR3 is TGTGCCAGCAGTGAGAATAGAGTGTATGGCTACACCTTC. Its protein product is CASSENRVYGYTF.

In its sample, this clone was seen a few times. The V gene is TRBV2, the J gene TRBJ1-3, with D unclear. The CDR3 is 14 amino acids. Between the trimmed V and J ends, which lost 6 bases and 0 bases, there was a span of 9 bases. Germline values: CDR1 SNHLY, CDR2 FYNNEI. The CDR3 sequence: CASSAGPSGNTIYF. DNA for the CDR3: TGTGCCAGCAGCGCGGGCCCCTCTGGAAACACCATATATTTT.

This clone was recorded a few times. This chain uses TRBV19 with TRBJ2-5, with a weak D call TRBD2 (5 bases). Per the germline V gene, CDR1 is LNHDA and CDR2 is SQIVND (reference sequence). Deletions cut 4 bases from V and 5 bases from J, with 14 bases between. The CDR3 totals 14 residues. CDR3 sequence: CASSTPGMGETQYF. CDR3 DNA: TGTGCCAGTAGTACGCCCGGGATGGGGGAGACCCAGTACTTC.

This chain links TRBV11-3 with TRBJ1-4, with 7 bases fitting TRBD1. The V gene end was trimmed by 0 bases and the J gene end by 0 bases; junction bases not matched to a gene: 10. Per the germline V gene, CDR1 is SGHNT and CDR2 is YENEEA. The CDR3 has 19 residues. As DNA, the CDR3 is TGTGCCAGCAGCTTAGATCATGGGACAGAAAACCCAACTAATGAAAAACTGTTTTTT. Translating it yields CASSLDHGTENPTNEKLFF.

The rearrangement uses TRBV19 and TRBJ2-6; maybe TRBD1 (6 bases). Germline loops: CDR1 LNHDA, CDR2 SQIVND (reference sequence). Between the trimmed V and J ends, which lost 5 bases and 0 bases, there was a span of 14 bases. The length of the CDR3 is 17 residues. The CDR3 loop is CASSQGRGISGANVLTF. The CDR3 DNA reads TGTGCCAGTAGTCAGGGCAGGGGCATCTCTGGGGCCAACGTCCTGACTTTC.

The chain links TRBV27 to TRBJ2-7, with D possibly being TRBD1 or TRBD2 (5 bases each). The CDR3 contains 15 residues. V lost 8 bases to trimming and J lost 3 bases, with 20 bases between them. Germline values: CDR1 MNHEY, CDR2 SMNVEV (reference sequence). Here the CDR3 DNA reads TGTGCCAGCTCGTTTTCGGGGCCCCGGGGCTACGAGCAGTACTTC. Encoded protein: CASSFSGPRGYEQYF.

CDR3 residues: CASSANSANTGELFF. The CDR3 bases are TGTGCCAGCAGCGCTAACTCAGCAAACACCGGGGAGCTGTTTTTT. The chain recombines TRBV9 with TRBJ2-2, with no clear D. The germline V gene encodes CDR1 SGDLS and CDR2 YYNGEE. V lost 3 bases to trimming and J lost 2 bases, with 11 bases between them. The CDR3 runs to 15 residues.

Regarding this clone: The junction shows a germline mismatch at one end, possibly a read error. The chain combines TRBV12-3 or TRBV12-4 with TRBJ2-6, with no clear D. CDR3 length equals 10 residues. The CDR3 sequence: CISGANVLTF. The CDR3 DNA is TGCATCTCTGGGGCCAACGTCCTGACTTTC.

The chain couples TRBV5-1 to TRBJ1-2, with D perhaps TRBD1 (5 bases). Per germline, CDR1 SGHRS and CDR2 YFSETQ. The CDR3 contains 15 residues. V shed 3 bases and J shed 5 bases, with 17 bases lying between them. The CDR3, as DNA: TGCGCCAGCAGCTCGCCCGATGGGGGTGGGTATGGCTACACCTTC. Amino acid sequence: CASSSPDGGGYGYTF.

This CDR3 is CASSPRDSSNQPQHF. CDR3 in DNA: TGTGCCAGCTCACCCAGGGATAGTAGCAATCAGCCCCAGCATTTT. The chain has TRBV18 and TRBJ1-5, with D perhaps TRBD1 (5 bases). This CDR3 is 15 amino acids long. Trimming removed 3 bases from V and 0 bases from J, with 9 bases in between. Germline CDR1 KGHSH, CDR2 LQKENI.

The chain combines TRBV11-2 with TRBJ1-2, with a weak D call TRBD1 (5 bases). The V end was cut by 8 bases, the J end by 2 bases, with 15 bases between. The CDR3 totals 14 residues. Germline V lookup: CDR1 SGHAT, CDR2 FQNNGV. The CDR3 sequence: CASSPAGGNYGYTF. CDR3 coding DNA: TGTGCCAGCTCTCCCGCTGGGGGGAACTATGGCTACACCTTC.

V gene TRBV7-9 combines with J gene TRBJ1-2; D is perhaps TRBD1 (5 bases). CDR1 and CDR2 (germline): SEHNR, FQNEAQ (reference sequence). V gave up 6 bases and J gave up 1 base, with 15 bases separating them. CDR3 length: 15 amino acids. As DNA, the CDR3 is TGTGCCAGCAGTGTTCGGGGCCTGGGTAACTATGGCTACACCTTC. It yields the protein CASSVRGLGNYGYTF.

The rearrangement links TRBV21-1 to TRBJ1-4. TRBV21-1 is labeled a pseudogene. The CDR3 totals 17 residues. The CDR3 DNA follows: TGTGCCAGCAGCAAAAACCCCTCGGCCGCAACTAATGAAAAACTGTTTTTT. It specifies CASSKNPSAATNEKLFF.

This clone has a single count. The J gene is TRBJ2-2, the V gene TRBV3-1 (or the pseudogene TRBV3-2); 12 nucleotides line up with TRBD2. Germline CDR1 LGHDT, CDR2 YNNKEL (reference sequence). The CDR3 is made up of 16 amino acids. Trimming cost V 4 bases and J 7 bases; bases outside gene matches: 7. CDR3 region: CASSPGLAGMGGELFF. CDR3 in DNA: TGTGCCAGCAGCCCCGGACTAGCGGGGATGGGCGGGGAGCTGTTTTTT.

This clone was observed a handful of times. The chain carries TRBV4-1 and TRBJ1-2; 7 bases match TRBD1. With V trimmed by 1 base and J by 12 bases, 14 bases remained unmatched. This CDR3 comprises 15 residues. CDR1 is MGHRA, CDR2 YSYEKL, per germline. This CDR3 is CASSQAGQSYSADTF. DNA for the CDR3: TGCGCCAGCAGCCAAGCGGGACAGTCGTACTCGGCCGACACCTTC.

J is TRBJ1-1 and V is TRBV6-5; TRBD1 might be the D (5 bases). CDR3 length equals 13 residues. Germline V gene data show CDR1 as MNHEY and CDR2 as SVGAGI. Trimming removed 2 bases from V and 1 base from J, with 5 bases in between. The CDR3 spells CASSYQGNTEAFF. CDR3 in DNA: TGTGCCAGCAGTTACCAGGGGAACACTGAAGCTTTCTTT.

J is TRBJ2-7 and V is TRBV2; D gene unclear. CDR1 and CDR2 from the germline V gene are SNHLY and FYNNEI. V dropped 7 bases and J dropped 4 bases, with 5 bases sitting between them. This CDR3 is 10 amino acids long. The CDR3 sequence is CASNPYEQYF. In DNA form, the CDR3 reads TGTGCCAGCAACCCTTACGAGCAGTACTTC. The full variable domain, its missing parts supplied by reference TRBV2 and TRBJ2-7, is EPEVTQTPSHQVTQMGQEVILRCVPISNHLYFYWYRQILGQKVEFLVSFYNNEISEKSEIFDDQFSVERPDGSNFTLKIRSTKLEDSAMYFCASNPYEQYFGPGTRLTVT.

The J gene is TRBJ2-5, the V gene TRBV5-1, with a tentative D call TRBD1 (6 bases). Trimming left V 4 bases short and J 5 bases short, with 12 bases between. Germline loops: CDR1 SGHRS, CDR2 YFSETQ. This CDR3 is 13 amino acids long. CDR3 in amino acids: CASSTGQTETQYF. Here the CDR3 DNA reads TGCGCCAGCAGCACCGGACAGACCGAGACCCAGTACTTC.

This chain links TRBV29-1 with TRBJ2-2; D perhaps matches TRBD2 (7 bases). V was shortened by 4 bases and J by 7 bases, with 19 bases between the two germline ends. The CDR3 has 15 amino acids. Looked up from germline, CDR1 is SQVTM and CDR2 is ANQGSEA. CDR3 protein: CSVARKQGGGGELFF. In DNA form, the CDR3 reads TGCAGCGTTGCGCGAAAACAGGGAGGGGGCGGGGAGCTGTTTTTT.

The chain carries TRBV6-5 and TRBJ2-1, with D possibly being TRBD1 (6 bases). CDR1 MNHEY and CDR2 SVGAGI come from the germline V gene. This CDR3 region has 13 residues. V gave up 5 bases and J gave up 5 bases, with 10 bases separating them. CDR3 sequence reads: CASSTRTDNEQFF. The CDR3 DNA reads TGTGCCAGCAGTACCCGGACAGACAATGAGCAGTTCTTC.

The chain employs TRBV19 and TRBJ2-3; D ambiguous. With 6 bases removed from V and 1 base from J, the gap between germline ends came to 17 bases. Germline assignment: CDR1 LNHDA and CDR2 SQIVND (reference sequence). The CDR3 is 16 amino acids. In DNA, the CDR3 is TGTGCCAGTAGCCTTAATTGGGTCTCCGGCACAGATACGCAGTATTTT. The encoded protein is CASSLNWVSGTDTQYF.

To note about this clone: Other DNA sequences in the sample encode the same CDR3. V usage is TRBV10-2 and J usage is TRBJ2-1; the D is unclear. Germline CDR1 and CDR2: WSHSY and SAAADI. CDR3 length equals 14 residues. The ends were cut back, 3 bases at V and 3 bases at J, with 9 bases in the middle. The CDR3 nucleotides read TGCGCCAGCAGTGATAGGTTAAGCTACAATGAGCAGTTCTTC. Translated: CASSDRLSYNEQFF.

The chain joins TRBV7-3 to TRBJ1-1, with TRBD1 as a possible D gene (5 bases). Germline values: CDR1 SGHTA, CDR2 FQGTGA. V lost 2 bases and J 1 base, leaving 11 bases between the germline ends. The CDR3 spans 15 residues. In DNA, the CDR3 is TGTGCCAGCAGCTTATACGGGGCGGGGAACACTGAAGCTTTCTTT. This translates into CASSLYGAGNTEAFF.

In DNA form, the CDR3 reads TGTGCCTGGGGGACATTTGATCAGCCCCAGCATTTT. It encodes CAWGTFDQPQHF. The V gene is TRBV30, the J gene TRBJ1-5, with D perhaps matching TRBD1 (6 bases). The CDR3 covers 12 residues. From germline, CDR1 is GTSNPN and CDR2 SVGIG (reference sequence). Trimming took off 5 bases at V and 5 bases at J, with 10 bases between the two ends.

This clone was seen only once. The chain combines TRBV4-3 with TRBJ1-2; the D is unclear. CDR1 and CDR2 (germline): LGHNA, YSLEER. V shed 0 bases and J shed 4 bases, with 15 bases lying between them. This CDR3 region has 16 residues. CDR3 nucleotides: TGCGCCAGCAGCCAAGATGTTGGGTCGAGCGGCTATGGCTACACCTTC. This translates into CASSQDVGSSGYGYTF.

This rearrangement joins TRBV11-2 to TRBJ1-3, with no clear D. Germline V gene sequence: CDR1 SGHAT, CDR2 FQNNGV. Between the trimmed V and J ends, which lost 4 bases and 1 base, there was a span of 8 bases. CDR3 size: 14 residues. DNA for the CDR3: TGTGCCAGCAGCTCGACGAAGTCTGGAAACACCATATATTTT. Translating gives CASSSTKSGNTIYF. The variable domain in full, completed from reference TRBV11-2 and TRBJ1-3, reads EAGVAQSPRYKIIEKRQSVAFWCNPISGHATLYWYQQILGQGPKLLIQFQNNGVVDDSQLPKDRFSAERLKGVDSTLKIQPAKLEDSAVYLCASSSTKSGNTIYFGEGSWLTVV.